This T cell receptor (beta chain) was sequenced in a study of T cells after yellow fever vaccination. Study-level information: For low cell numbers, libraries were made with SMART-Seq v4 Ultra Low Input.

Study-wide findings and caveats: Re-detected after boosting: most primary clones, 96% of CD4 and 80% to 90% of CD8.

A 5'RACE template-switching step, the method used to make TCR cDNA, added a universal primer site and UMIs. One entry per CDR3 protein, called by TCRdb with MiXCR from the 5' RACE reads. This sample has 300,000 to 450,000 distinct CDR3 sequences, with roughly 8.4% found just once. Germline CDR1 is SGHTA and CDR2 is FQGNSA. The ends lost 2 bases at V and 6 bases at J; junction bases unmatched: 6. The CDR3 totals 15 residues. This clonotype was counted many times. Its antigen is unidentified. This sample comprised PBMCs, obtained around 45 days after the first yellow fever vaccination. The chain combines TRBV7-2 with TRBJ2-4; TRBD1 matches at 8 bases. The clonotype comes from a man aged 18 to 29 who received the YFV17D yellow fever vaccine. CDR3 DNA: TGTGCCAGCAGCTTAAGAGGACAGGGAGGAAACATTCAGTACTTC. It yields the protein CASSLRGQGGNIQYF.